This T cell receptor (beta chain) originates from a study of OX40 agonist ivuxolimab in advanced cancers. Some clones are missing from TCRdb's copy, which holds only in-frame ones; the method was immunoSEQ multiplex PCR. The table has just over 14,000 clones, 75% to 95% seen once. V was clipped by 0 bases and J by 0 bases, with 6 bases between them. This CDR3 comprises 15 residues. Germline values: CDR1 SGHDN, CDR2 FVKESK. This sequence was found in an adult with an advanced solid tumor such as melanoma, head and neck, liver or kidney cancer. The genes are TRBV14 and TRBJ1-3; the D is unclear. The sample was CD4+ or CD8+ T cells sorted from blood, taken in a trial of the OX40 agonist ivuxolimab. The CDR3 DNA is TGTGCCAGCAGCCAAGATTACAGCTCTGGAAACACCATATATTTT. Protein sequence: CASSQDYSSGNTIYF.